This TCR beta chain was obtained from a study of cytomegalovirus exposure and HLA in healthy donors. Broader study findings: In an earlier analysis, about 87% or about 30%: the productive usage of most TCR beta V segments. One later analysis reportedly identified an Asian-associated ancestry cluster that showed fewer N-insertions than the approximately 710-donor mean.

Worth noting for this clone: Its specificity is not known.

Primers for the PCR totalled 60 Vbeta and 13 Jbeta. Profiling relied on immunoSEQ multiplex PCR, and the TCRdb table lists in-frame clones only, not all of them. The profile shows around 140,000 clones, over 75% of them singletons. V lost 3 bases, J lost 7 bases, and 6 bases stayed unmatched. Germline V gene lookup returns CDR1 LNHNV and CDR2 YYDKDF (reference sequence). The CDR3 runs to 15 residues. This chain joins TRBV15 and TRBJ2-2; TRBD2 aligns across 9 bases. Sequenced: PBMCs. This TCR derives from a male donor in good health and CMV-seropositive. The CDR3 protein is CATSRNSGSSGELFF. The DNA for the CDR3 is TGTGCCACCAGCAGGAATAGCGGGAGCAGCGGGGAGCTGTTTTTT.